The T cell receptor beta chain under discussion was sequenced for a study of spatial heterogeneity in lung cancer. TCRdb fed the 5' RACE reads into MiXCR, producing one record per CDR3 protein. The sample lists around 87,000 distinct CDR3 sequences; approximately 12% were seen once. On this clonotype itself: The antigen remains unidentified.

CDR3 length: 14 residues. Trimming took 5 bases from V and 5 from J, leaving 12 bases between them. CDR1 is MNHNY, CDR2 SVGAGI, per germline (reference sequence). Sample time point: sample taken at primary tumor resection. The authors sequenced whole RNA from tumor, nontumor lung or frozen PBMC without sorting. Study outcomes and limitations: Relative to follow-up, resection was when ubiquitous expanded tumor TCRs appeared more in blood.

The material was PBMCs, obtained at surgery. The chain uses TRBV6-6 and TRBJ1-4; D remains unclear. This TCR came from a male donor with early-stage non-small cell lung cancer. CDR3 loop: CASSALYGNEKLFF. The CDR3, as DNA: TGTGCCAGCAGTGCCCTGTATGGGAATGAAAAACTGTTTTTT.